These 12 T cell receptor beta chains share one sample of origin, sequenced in a study of naive and memory T cell subsets. Whole-study results and caveats: Possibly reflecting memory cells re-expressing CD45RA, a few larger clonotypes occurred in naive repertoires, especially CD8.

Two oligonucleotides, mixed equimolar, formed the beta constant-region primer covering TRBC1 and TRBC2. The ligated cDNA underwent four PCR rounds using SP2 and nested alpha and beta constant-region primers. One entry per CDR3 protein results from TCRdb running MiXCR on the UMI-ligation and nested PCR reads. This sample has approximately 150,000 distinct CDR3 sequences, with over 20% found just once. These receptors are not linked to any known antigen. What was sequenced was naive CD4+ T cells from blood. The source is a human donor in good health.

This chain's CDR3 is CSARDLRASGKSSYNEQFF. CDR3 nucleotide sequence: TGCAGTGCTAGAGATTTGAGGGCTAGCGGAAAAAGCTCCTACAATGAGCAGTTCTTC. The V gene is TRBV20-1, the J gene TRBJ2-1; 7 bases are shared with TRBD2. Trimming cost V 0 bases and J 0 bases; bases outside gene matches: 14. Germline values: CDR1 DFQATT, CDR2 SNEGSKA (reference sequence). The CDR3 extends over 19 amino acids.

This rearrangement joins TRBV30 to TRBJ1-1; D gene ambiguous. Trimming pared 3 bases from V and 3 bases from J, leaving 11 bases between. CDR1 is GTSNPN, CDR2 SVGIG, per germline (reference sequence). The length of the CDR3 is 13 residues. CDR3 DNA sequence: TGTGCCTGGAGCGTAGGCGATGACACTGAAGCTTTCTTT. This sequence encodes CAWSVGDDTEAFF.

In this sample, this clonotype turned up a few times. The chain couples TRBV5-5 to TRBJ1-5; TRBD1 is a possible D gene (6 bases). The CDR3 is made up of 16 amino acids. CDR1 is SGHKS, CDR2 YYEKEE, per germline (reference sequence). Trimming removed 2 bases from V and 2 bases from J, with 14 bases in between. CDR3 amino acids: CASSLGQPRGNQPQHF. CDR3 DNA sequence: TGTGCCAGCAGCTTAGGACAGCCTCGAGGCAATCAGCCCCAGCATTTT.

The chain links TRBV23-1 to TRBJ2-3; D might be TRBD1 (6 bases). TRBV23-1 is treated as an ORF (open reading frame) with a function not yet certain. The V and J ends lost 5 bases and 2 bases respectively, with 11 bases between them. There are 14 residues in the CDR3. The CDR3 is CASSLDRFTDTQYF. CDR3 in DNA: TGCGCCAGCAGTTTAGACAGGTTCACAGATACGCAGTATTTT.

The chain uses TRBV20-1 and TRBJ2-7; D is unresolved. Germline V CDR1 and CDR2: DFQATT, SNEGSKA (reference sequence). The CDR3 runs 12 residues. The V and J ends lost 3 bases and 7 bases respectively, with 13 bases between them. Written as DNA, the CDR3 is TGCAGTGCTAGTTTGGTCCTGGGGGAGCAGTACTTC. Protein sequence: CSASLVLGEQYF.

CDR3 sequence reads: CASSLEEAGGWYEQYF. The CDR3 nucleotides are TGCGCCAGCAGCTTGGAGGAGGCGGGAGGGTGGTACGAGCAGTACTTC. J is TRBJ2-7 and V is TRBV5-1, with 9 bases matching TRBD2. In germline, CDR1 is SGHRS, CDR2 YFSETQ. The CDR3 is made up of 16 amino acids. With 0 bases clipped from V and 4 bases from J, the junction kept 8 bases outside the gene matches.

The rearrangement links TRBV20-1 to TRBJ2-1; possibly TRBD2 for D (5 bases). The CDR3 sequence is 15 residues long. Germline V gene sequence: CDR1 DFQATT, CDR2 SNEGSKA (reference sequence). Trimming removed 3 bases at V and 4 bases at J, with 16 bases between. CDR3 sequence reads: CSARGFSGIYNEQFF. Here the CDR3 DNA reads TGCAGTGCTAGGGGTTTTTCGGGAATATACAATGAGCAGTTCTTC.

The genes are TRBV6-2 or TRBV6-3 and TRBJ1-1, with TRBD1 as a possible D gene (6 bases). The germline gives CDR1 MNHEY, CDR2 SVGEGT. V lost 6 bases and J lost 5, with 13 bases in between. This CDR3 contains 13 residues. The CDR3 DNA follows: TGTGCCAGCAGACAGGGTTTGTGGACTGAAGCTTTCTTT. This codes for CASRQGLWTEAFF.

V gene TRBV7-3 combines with J gene TRBJ2-2; perhaps TRBD1 as D (5 bases). Germline loops: CDR1 SGHTA, CDR2 FQGTGA. This CDR3 has 15 residues. With 5 bases removed from V and 0 bases from J, the gap between germline ends came to 10 bases. The CDR3, as DNA: TGTGCCAGCAGCCCTGGGGCCCCGAACACCGGGGAGCTGTTTTTT. Amino acid sequence: CASSPGAPNTGELFF.

V and J are TRBV11-2 and TRBJ2-3; weak D call: TRBD1 (7 bases). Deletions cut 5 bases from V and 4 bases from J, with 19 bases between. The germline gives CDR1 SGHAT, CDR2 FQNNGV. The CDR3 is 16 amino acids. CDR3 nucleotide sequence: TGTGCCAGCAGCCCTTCCCGGGGCAGGGGGGCAGATACGCAGTATTTT. Translating gives CASSPSRGRGADTQYF. The whole variable domain, remainder taken from reference TRBV11-2 and TRBJ2-3, is EAGVAQSPRYKIIEKRQSVAFWCNPISGHATLYWYQQILGQGPKLLIQFQNNGVVDDSQLPKDRFSAERLKGVDSTLKIQPAKLEDSAVYLCASSPSRGRGADTQYFGPGTRLTVL.

J is TRBJ1-5 and V is TRBV7-2, with no clear D. V shed 7 bases and J shed 3 bases, with 10 bases lying between them. Germline CDR1 SGHTA, CDR2 FQGNSA. This CDR3 has 13 amino acids. CDR3 region: CASTNSNNQPQHF. DNA of the CDR3: TGTGCCAGCACCAACAGCAACAATCAGCCCCAGCATTTT.

The J gene is TRBJ2-2, the V gene TRBV11-3; TRBD2 aligns across 11 bases. CDR3 length equals 17 residues. V lost 5 bases, J lost 1 base, and 6 bases stayed unmatched. CDR1 is SGHNT, CDR2 YENEEA, per germline. In DNA form, the CDR3 reads TGTGCCAGCAGCCCCGGGGGACTAGCGGTGAACACCGGGGAGCTGTTTTTT. It is translated as CASSPGGLAVNTGELFF.